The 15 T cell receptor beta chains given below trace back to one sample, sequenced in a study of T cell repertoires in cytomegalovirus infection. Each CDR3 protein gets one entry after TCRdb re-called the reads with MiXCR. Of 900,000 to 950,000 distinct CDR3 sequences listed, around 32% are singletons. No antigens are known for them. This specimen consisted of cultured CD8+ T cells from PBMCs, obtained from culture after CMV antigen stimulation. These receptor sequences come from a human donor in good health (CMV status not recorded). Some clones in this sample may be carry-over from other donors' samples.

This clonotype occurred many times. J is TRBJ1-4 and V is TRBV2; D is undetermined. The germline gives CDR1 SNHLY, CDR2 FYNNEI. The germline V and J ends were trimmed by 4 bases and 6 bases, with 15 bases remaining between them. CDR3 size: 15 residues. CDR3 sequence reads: CASSVVPGDYEKLFF. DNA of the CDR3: TGTGCCAGCAGTGTGGTCCCAGGAGACTATGAAAAACTGTTTTTT.

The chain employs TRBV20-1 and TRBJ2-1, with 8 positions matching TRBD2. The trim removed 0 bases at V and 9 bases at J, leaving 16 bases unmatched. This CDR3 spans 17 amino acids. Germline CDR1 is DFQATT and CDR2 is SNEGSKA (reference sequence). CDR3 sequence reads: CSARDRLLTSVRSEQFF. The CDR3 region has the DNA TGCAGTGCTAGAGATCGATTATTGACTAGCGTGAGGAGTGAGCAGTTCTTC.

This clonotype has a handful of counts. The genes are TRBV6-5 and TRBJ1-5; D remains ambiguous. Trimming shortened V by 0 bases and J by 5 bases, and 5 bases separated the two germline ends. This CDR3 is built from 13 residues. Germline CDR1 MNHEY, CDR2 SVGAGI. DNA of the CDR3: TGTGCCAGCAGTTACTCGGAAGATCAGCCCCAGCATTTT. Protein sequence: CASSYSEDQPQHF.

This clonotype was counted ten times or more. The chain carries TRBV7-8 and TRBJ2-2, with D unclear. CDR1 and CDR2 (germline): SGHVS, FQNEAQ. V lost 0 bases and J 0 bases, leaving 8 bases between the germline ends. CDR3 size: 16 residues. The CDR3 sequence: CASSLADGANTGELFF. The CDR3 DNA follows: TGTGCCAGCAGCTTAGCGGATGGAGCGAACACCGGGGAGCTGTTTTTT.

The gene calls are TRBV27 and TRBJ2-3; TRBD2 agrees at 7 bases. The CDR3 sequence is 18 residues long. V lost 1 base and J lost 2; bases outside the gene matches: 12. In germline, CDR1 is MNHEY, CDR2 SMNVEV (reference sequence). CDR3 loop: CASSLFISSGEFTDTQYF. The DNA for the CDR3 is TGTGCCAGCAGTTTATTTATTTCCAGCGGGGAATTCACAGATACGCAGTATTTT.

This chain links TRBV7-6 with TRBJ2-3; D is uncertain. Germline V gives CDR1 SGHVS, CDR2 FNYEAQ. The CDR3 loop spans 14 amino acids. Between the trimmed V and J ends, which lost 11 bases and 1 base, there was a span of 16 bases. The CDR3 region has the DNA TGTGCCCTTCTCGGGCTCCAGGGCACAGATACGCAGTATTTT. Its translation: CALLGLQGTDTQYF.

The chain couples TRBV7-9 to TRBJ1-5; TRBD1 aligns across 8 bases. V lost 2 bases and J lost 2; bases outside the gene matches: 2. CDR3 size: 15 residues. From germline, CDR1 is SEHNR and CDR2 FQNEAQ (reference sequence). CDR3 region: CASSLTTGGNQPQHF. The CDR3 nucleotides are TGTGCCAGCAGCTTAACGACAGGGGGCAATCAGCCCCAGCATTTT.

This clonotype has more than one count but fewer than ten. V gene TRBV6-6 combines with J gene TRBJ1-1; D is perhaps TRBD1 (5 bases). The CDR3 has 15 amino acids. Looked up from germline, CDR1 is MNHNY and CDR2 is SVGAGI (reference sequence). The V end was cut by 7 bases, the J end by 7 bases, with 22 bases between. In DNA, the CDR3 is TGTGCCAGCACGTCTCCCCGAGGGGTCGATCATGAAGCTTTCTTT. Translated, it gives CASTSPRGVDHEAFF.

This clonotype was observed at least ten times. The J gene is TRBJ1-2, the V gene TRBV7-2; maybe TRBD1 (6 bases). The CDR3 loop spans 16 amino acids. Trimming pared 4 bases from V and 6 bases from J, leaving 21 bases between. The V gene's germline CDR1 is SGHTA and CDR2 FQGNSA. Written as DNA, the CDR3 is TGTGCCAGCAGCTGGAACTTCCAGGACAGAGAGGATGGCTACACCTTC. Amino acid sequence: CASSWNFQDREDGYTF. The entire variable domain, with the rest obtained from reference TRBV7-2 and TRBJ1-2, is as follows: GAGVSQSPSNKVTEKGKDVELRCDPISGHTALYWYRQSLGQGLEFLIYFQGNSAPDKSGLPSDRFSAERTGGSVSTLTIQRTQQEDSAVYLCASSWNFQDREDGYTFGSGTRLTVV.

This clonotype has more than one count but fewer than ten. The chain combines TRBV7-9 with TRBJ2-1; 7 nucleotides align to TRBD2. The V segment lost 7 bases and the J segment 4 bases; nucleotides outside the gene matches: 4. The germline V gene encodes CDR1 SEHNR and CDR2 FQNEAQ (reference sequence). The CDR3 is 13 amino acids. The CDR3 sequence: CASNVGGYNEQFF. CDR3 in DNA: TGTGCCAGCAACGTGGGAGGGTACAATGAGCAGTTCTTC.

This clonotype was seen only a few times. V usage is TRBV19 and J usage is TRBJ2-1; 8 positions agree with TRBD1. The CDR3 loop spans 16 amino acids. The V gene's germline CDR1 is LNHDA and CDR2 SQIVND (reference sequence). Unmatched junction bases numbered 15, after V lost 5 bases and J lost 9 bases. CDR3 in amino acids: CASSLFSGHQGAEQFF. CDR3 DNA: TGTGCCAGTAGTCTCTTCAGTGGGCATCAGGGGGCTGAGCAGTTCTTC.

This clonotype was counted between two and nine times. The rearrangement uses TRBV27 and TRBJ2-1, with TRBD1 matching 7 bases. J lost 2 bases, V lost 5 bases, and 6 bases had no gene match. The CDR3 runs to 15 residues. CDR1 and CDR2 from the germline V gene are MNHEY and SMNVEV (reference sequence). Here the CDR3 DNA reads TGTGCCAGCAGTATAGACAGGGTTGCCTACAATGAGCAGTTCTTC. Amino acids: CASSIDRVAYNEQFF.

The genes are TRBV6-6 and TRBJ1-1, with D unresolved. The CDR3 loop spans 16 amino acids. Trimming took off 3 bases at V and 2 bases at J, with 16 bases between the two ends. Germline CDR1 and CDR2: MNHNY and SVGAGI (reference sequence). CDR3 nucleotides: TGTGCCAGCAGTTATTCGTTGGAGACTCCCAACACTGAAGCTTTCTTT. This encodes CASSYSLETPNTEAFF.

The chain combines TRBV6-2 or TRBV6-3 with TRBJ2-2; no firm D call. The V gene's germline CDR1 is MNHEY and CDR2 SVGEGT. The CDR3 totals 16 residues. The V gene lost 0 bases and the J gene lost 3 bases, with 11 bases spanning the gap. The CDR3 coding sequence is TGTGCCAGCAGTTACTCTTTTCTTGATTACACCGGGGAGCTGTTTTTT. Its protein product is CASSYSFLDYTGELFF.

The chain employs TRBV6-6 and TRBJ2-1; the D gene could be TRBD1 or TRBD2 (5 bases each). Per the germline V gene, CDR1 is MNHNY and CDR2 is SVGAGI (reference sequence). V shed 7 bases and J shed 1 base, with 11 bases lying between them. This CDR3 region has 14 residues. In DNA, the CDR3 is TGTGCCAGCAATGGGGACGGATCCTACAATGAGCAGTTCTTC. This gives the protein CASNGDGSYNEQFF.